Listed below are T cell receptor beta chains from one sample, sequenced in a study of response to subunit inactivated influenza vaccine. MiXCR, run by TCRdb on the RT-PCR reads, gives a single entry per CDR3 protein. The sample contains about 180,000 distinct CDR3 sequences, about a tenth of which appear only once. The input for sequencing was non-naive T cells sorted from PBMCs, taken on the day of vaccination. The receptors derive from a man in his fifties or sixties who received an inactivated influenza vaccine. The CDR3 runs from the conserved cysteine through the conserved F or W. D genes are given only for firm matches. Clone size is stated in some rows and not others, as once, few, many or a class when expanded.

V	J	D	size	DNA	CDR3
TRBV7-2	TRBJ2-2	NA	few	TGTGCCAGCAGCTTAGCAAGGGAAACCGGGGAGCTGTTTTTT	CASSLARETGELFF
TRBV11-2	TRBJ2-2	NA	NA	TGTGCCAGCAGCCTCCGACAGATTACCGGGGAGCTGTTTTTT	CASSLRQITGELFF
TRBV20-1	TRBJ2-1	TRBD2	NA	TGCAGTGCTACAGCTAGCGGGAGGATTTACAATGAGCAGTTCTTC	CSATASGRIYNEQFF
TRBV29-1	TRBJ2-7	NA	many	TGCAGCGCCAAGCTCGGGACCTACGAGCAGTACTTC	CSAKLGTYEQYF
TRBV7-2	TRBJ2-6	NA	many	TGTGCCAGCAGCTTAACTGGGGCCAACGTCCTGACTTTC	CASSLTGANVLTF
TRBV28	TRBJ1-5	TRBD1	few	TGTGCCAGCAGCCGACCGGGACAGGGGGCTAATCAGCCCCAGCATTTT	CASSRPGQGANQPQHF
TRBV29-1	TRBJ2-7	NA	many	TGCAGCGGTGGGGAAACGGGTTACGAGCAGTACTTC	CSGGETGYEQYF
TRBV2	TRBJ1-5	NA	few	TGTGCCAGCAGTGAAGGGAATGGGAACAATCAGCCCCAGCATTTT	CASSEGNGNNQPQHF
TRBV20-1	TRBJ1-1	NA	many	TGCAGTGCTAGTGTAGGGAGCCGAACGACTGAAGCTTTCTTT	CSASVGSRTTEAFF
TRBV12-3/TRBV12-4	TRBJ1-1	NA	few	TGTGCCAGCAGCGGAAACACTGAAGCTTTCTTT	CASSGNTEAFF
TRBV7-7	TRBJ2-1	TRBD1	few	TGTGCCAGCAGCTTAGGGCAGGGGGCCCACAATGAGCAGTTCTTC	CASSLGQGAHNEQFF
TRBV18	TRBJ2-1	TRBD2	many	TGTGCCAGCTCACCCACTAGCGGGGGGTTCTCCTACAATGAGCAGTTCTTC	CASSPTSGGFSYNEQFF